The 14 T cell receptor beta chains reported below all come from one sample, sequenced in a study of blood T cell repertoires in COVID-19. This table comes from immunoSEQ multiplex PCR, and its TCRdb copy is limited to in-frame clones, with some not included. The table has about 200,000 clones, more than 75% seen once; the top ten hold roughly 6.2%. The sequenced sample consisted of peripheral blood. These receptors came from a man aged 55 to 70 who had recovered from COVID-19.

This chain connects TRBV15 to TRBJ2-3; D remains ambiguous. The germline V gene has CDR1 LNHNV and CDR2 YYDKDF (reference sequence). Deletions cut 0 bases from V and 0 bases from J, with 4 bases between. The length of the CDR3 is 14 residues. The CDR3 sequence: CATSRDGSTDTQYF. In nucleotides, the CDR3 is TGTGCCACCAGCAGAGATGGCAGCACAGATACGCAGTATTTT.

The chain recombines TRBV27 with TRBJ2-7, with 7 positions matching TRBD1. The CDR3 has 15 residues. After removal of 4 bases from V and 5 bases from J, the junction contained 11 bases not matched to a gene. The V gene's germline CDR1 is MNHEY and CDR2 SMNVEV (reference sequence). The CDR3 here is CASSSPWTGRDEQYF. CDR3 nucleotides: TGTGCCAGCAGTTCCCCCTGGACAGGAAGGGACGAGCAGTACTTC.

Here the CDR3 reads CASSTRVYGYTF. The CDR3 bases are TGTGCCAGTAGCACCAGGGTCTATGGCTACACCTTC. This sequence joins TRBV19 and TRBJ1-2, with D possibly matching TRBD1 (5 bases). The V end was cut by 6 bases, the J end by 4 bases, with 9 bases between. CDR3 length equals 12 residues. Germline V lookup: CDR1 LNHDA, CDR2 SQIVND (reference sequence).

CDR3 loop: CAKKTSGSADTQYF. In nucleotides, the CDR3 is TGTGCCAAGAAAACTAGCGGGAGCGCAGATACGCAGTATTTT. The chain uses TRBV30 and TRBJ2-3; 11 positions agree with TRBD2. Germline V gene sequence: CDR1 GTSNPN, CDR2 SVGIG (reference sequence). This CDR3 is built from 14 residues. V lost 8 bases to trimming and J lost 4 bases; unmatched junction nucleotides: 8.

V gene TRBV6-6 combines with J gene TRBJ2-3, with 10 bases identical to TRBD2. The V gene's germline CDR1 is MNHNY and CDR2 SVGAGI (reference sequence). Germline trimming cut 7 bases from V and 2 bases from J; bases unmatched to any gene: 9. This CDR3 is 16 amino acids long. The CDR3 DNA reads as TGTGCCAGCAACCCCGGACTAGCGGAATTCACAGATACGCAGTATTTT. Its translation is CASNPGLAEFTDTQYF.

At least ten counts were recorded for this clone. The chain is built from TRBV5-1 and TRBJ1-2, with D unclear. Germline V gene sequence: CDR1 SGHRS, CDR2 YFSETQ. The CDR3 extends over 13 amino acids. V shed 1 base and J shed 8 bases, with 12 bases lying between them. The CDR3 here is CASSLPGVEGYTF. In DNA form, the CDR3 reads TGCGCCAGCAGCTTGCCCGGGGTTGAGGGCTACACCTTC.

CDR3 nucleotides: TGTGCCAGCAGCCAATCAGGGCTATCCCGATACGAGCAGTACTTC. Translated, it gives CASSQSGLSRYEQYF. This chain connects TRBV3-1 (or the pseudogene TRBV3-2) to TRBJ2-7, with D tentatively TRBD1 (5 bases). The V gene's germline CDR1 is LGHDT and CDR2 YNNKEL (reference sequence). Trimming pared 2 bases from V and 4 bases from J, leaving 15 bases between. CDR3 length equals 15 residues.

This rearrangement joins TRBV5-1 to TRBJ2-7; a weak D match, TRBD1 (6 bases). The CDR3 length is 15 residues. Trimming pared 8 bases from V and 0 bases from J, leaving 18 bases between. The germline gives CDR1 SGHRS, CDR2 YFSETQ. The CDR3 nucleotides read TGCGCCAGTCACTTTGAAGGACAGAGCTCCTACGAGCAGTACTTC. This gives the protein CASHFEGQSSYEQYF.

The V gene is TRBV27, the J gene TRBJ1-5; D might be TRBD1 (6 bases). Per germline, CDR1 MNHEY and CDR2 SMNVEV (reference sequence). V was clipped by 5 bases and J by 1 base, with 12 bases between them. The CDR3 loop spans 15 amino acids. The chain's CDR3 is CASSTTGSSNQPQHF. DNA of the CDR3: TGTGCCAGCAGTACTACAGGGTCGAGCAATCAGCCCCAGCATTTT.

The chain combines TRBV1 with TRBJ2-6; the table's D call TRBD1 went unverified against the DNA. TRBV1 is labeled a pseudogene. This CDR3 has 17 amino acids. The CDR3: CTSSPGQSFSGANVLTF. The DNA for the CDR3 is TGCACCAGCAGCCCGGGACAGTCTTTCTCTGGGGCCAACGTCCTGACTTTC.

The V call is TRBV30, the J call TRBJ1-1; D gene unclear. The germline gives CDR1 GTSNPN, CDR2 SVGIG (reference sequence). CDR3 length equals 12 residues. V lost 7 bases and J lost 0, with 9 bases in between. The CDR3: CALARLNTEAFF. DNA for the CDR3: TGTGCCTTGGCGCGGCTGAACACTGAAGCTTTCTTT.

The CDR3 spells CATSGGIEYGYTF. The CDR3 nucleotides are TGTGCCACCTCCGGAGGGATCGAGTATGGCTACACCTTC. V is TRBV12-3 or TRBV12-4 and J is TRBJ1-2; D call uncertain. The CDR3 has 13 amino acids. Deletions cut 10 bases from V and 5 bases from J, with 17 bases between.

The J gene is TRBJ2-1, the V gene TRBV5-4; 8 nucleotides agree with TRBD1. This CDR3 region has 15 residues. The germline gives CDR1 SGHNT, CDR2 YYREEE (reference sequence). V shed 4 bases and J 1 base; nucleotides not matched to a gene: 4. CDR3 nucleotide sequence: TGTGCCAGCAGCAAACAGGGGGTATCCTACAATGAGCAGTTCTTC. This sequence encodes CASSKQGVSYNEQFF.

The chain couples TRBV5-1 to TRBJ2-5; possibly TRBD1 for D (6 bases). The V end was cut by 7 bases, the J end by 4 bases, with 20 bases between. In germline, CDR1 is SGHRS, CDR2 YFSETQ. The CDR3 is made up of 15 amino acids. As DNA, the CDR3 is TGCGCCAGCGGAAGCACCGGGACACCTACAGAGACCCAGTACTTC. Amino acid sequence: CASGSTGTPTETQYF.